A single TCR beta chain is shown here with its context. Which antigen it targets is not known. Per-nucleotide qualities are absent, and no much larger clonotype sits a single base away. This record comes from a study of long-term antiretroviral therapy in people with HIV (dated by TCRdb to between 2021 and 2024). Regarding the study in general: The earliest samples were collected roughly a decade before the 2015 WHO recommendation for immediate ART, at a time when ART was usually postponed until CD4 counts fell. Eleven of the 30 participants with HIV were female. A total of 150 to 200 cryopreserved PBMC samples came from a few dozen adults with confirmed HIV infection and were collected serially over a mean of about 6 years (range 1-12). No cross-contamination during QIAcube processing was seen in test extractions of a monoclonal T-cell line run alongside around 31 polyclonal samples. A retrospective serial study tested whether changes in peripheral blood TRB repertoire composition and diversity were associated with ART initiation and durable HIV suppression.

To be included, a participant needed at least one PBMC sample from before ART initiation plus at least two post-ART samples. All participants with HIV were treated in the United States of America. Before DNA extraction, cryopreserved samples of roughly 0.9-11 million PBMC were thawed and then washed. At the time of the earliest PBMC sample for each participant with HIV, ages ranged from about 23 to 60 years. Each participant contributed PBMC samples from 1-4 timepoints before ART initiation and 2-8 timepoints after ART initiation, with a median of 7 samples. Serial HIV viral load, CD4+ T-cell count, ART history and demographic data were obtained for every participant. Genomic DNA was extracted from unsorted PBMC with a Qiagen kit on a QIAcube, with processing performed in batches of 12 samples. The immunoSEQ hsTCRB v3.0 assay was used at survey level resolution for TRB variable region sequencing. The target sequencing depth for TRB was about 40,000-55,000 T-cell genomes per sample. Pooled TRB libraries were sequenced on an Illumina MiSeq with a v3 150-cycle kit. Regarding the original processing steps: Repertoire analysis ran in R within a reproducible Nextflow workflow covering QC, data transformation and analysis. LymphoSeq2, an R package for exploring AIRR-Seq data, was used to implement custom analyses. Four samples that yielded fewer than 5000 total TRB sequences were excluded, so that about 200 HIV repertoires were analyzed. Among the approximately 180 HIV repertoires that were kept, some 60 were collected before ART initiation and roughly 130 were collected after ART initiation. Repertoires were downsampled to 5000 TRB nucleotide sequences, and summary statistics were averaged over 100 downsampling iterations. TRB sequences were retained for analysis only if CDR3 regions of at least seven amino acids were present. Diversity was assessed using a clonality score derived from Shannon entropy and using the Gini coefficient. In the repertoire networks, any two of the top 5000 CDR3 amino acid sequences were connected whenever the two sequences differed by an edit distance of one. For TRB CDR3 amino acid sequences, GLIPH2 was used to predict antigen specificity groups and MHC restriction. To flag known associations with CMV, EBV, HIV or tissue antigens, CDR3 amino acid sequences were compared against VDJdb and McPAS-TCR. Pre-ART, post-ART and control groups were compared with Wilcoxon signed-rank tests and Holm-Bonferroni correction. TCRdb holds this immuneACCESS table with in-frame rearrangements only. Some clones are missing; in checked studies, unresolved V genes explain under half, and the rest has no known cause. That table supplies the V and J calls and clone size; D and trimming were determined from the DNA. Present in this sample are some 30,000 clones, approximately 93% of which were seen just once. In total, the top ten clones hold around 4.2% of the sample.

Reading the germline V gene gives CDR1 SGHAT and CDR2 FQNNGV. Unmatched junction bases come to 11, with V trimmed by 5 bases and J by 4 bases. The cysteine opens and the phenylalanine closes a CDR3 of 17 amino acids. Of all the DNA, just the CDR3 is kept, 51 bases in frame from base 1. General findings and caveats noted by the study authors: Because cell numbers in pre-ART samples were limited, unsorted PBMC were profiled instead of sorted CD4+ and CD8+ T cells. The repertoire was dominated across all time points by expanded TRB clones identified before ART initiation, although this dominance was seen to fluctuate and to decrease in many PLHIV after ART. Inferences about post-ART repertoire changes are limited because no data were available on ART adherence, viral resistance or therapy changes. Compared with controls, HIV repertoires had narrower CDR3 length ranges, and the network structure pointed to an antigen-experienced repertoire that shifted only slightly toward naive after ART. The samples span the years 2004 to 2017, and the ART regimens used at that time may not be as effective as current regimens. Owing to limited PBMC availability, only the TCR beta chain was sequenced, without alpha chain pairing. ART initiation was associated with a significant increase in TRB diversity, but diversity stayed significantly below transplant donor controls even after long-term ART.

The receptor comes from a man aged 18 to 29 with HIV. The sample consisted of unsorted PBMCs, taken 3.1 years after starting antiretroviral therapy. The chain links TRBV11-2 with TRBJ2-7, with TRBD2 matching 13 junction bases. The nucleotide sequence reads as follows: TGTGCCAGCAGCCAGGGACTAGCGGGGCGGCTCGGGTACGAGCAGTACTTC. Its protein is CASSQGLAGRLGYEQYF.